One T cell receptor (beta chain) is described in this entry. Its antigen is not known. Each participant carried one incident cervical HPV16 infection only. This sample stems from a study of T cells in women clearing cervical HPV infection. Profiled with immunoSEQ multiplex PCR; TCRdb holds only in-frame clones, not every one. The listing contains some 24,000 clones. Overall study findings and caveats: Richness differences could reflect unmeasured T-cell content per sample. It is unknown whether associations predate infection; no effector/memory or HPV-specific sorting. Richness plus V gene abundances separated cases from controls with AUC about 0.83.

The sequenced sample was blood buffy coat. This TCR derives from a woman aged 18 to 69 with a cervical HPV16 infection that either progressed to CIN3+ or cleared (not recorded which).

The sequenced part of the CDR3 DNA is TGTGCCAGTAGCCTACAGGGATGGGCTCAGCCC. It is translated as CASSLQGWAQP. The CDR3 in full is CASSLQGWAQPQHF. The V and J genes are TRBV19 and TRBJ1-5, with D maybe TRBD1 (6 bases). Read data end 3 residues before the CDR3 end; the end is taken from the germline J gene. Germline V CDR1 and CDR2: LNHDA, SQIVND (reference sequence). The length of the CDR3 is 14 residues. Trimming removed 6 bases at V and 6 bases at J, with 15 bases between.